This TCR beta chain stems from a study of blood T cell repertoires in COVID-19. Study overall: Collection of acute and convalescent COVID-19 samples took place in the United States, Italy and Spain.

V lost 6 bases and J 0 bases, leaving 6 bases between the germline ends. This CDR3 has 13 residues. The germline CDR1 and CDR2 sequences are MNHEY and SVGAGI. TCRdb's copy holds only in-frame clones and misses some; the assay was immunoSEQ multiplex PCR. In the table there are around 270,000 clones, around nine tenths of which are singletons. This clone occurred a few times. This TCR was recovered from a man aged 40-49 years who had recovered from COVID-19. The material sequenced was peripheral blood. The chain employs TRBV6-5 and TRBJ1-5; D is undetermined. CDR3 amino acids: CASSPVSNQPQHF. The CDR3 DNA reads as TGTGCCAGCAGCCCGGTTAGCAATCAGCCCCAGCATTTT.